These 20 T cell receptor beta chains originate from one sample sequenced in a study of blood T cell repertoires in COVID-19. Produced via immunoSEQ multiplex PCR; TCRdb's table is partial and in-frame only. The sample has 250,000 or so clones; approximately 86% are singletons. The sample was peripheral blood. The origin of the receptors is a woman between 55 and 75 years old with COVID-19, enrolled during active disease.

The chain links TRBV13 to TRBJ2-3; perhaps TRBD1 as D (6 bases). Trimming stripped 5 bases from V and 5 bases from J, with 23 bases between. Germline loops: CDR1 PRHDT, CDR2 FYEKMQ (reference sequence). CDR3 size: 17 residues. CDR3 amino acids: CASSLGDGRGYGDTQYF. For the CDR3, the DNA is TGTGCCAGCAGCCTCGGGGACGGTAGGGGGTATGGAGATACGCAGTATTTT.

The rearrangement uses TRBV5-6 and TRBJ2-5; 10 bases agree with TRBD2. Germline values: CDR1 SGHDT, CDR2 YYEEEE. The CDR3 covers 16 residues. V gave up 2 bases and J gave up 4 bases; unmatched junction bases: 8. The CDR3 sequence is CASSLPLAGARETQYF. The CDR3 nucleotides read TGTGCCAGCAGCTTACCTCTAGCGGGAGCAAGAGAGACCCAGTACTTC.

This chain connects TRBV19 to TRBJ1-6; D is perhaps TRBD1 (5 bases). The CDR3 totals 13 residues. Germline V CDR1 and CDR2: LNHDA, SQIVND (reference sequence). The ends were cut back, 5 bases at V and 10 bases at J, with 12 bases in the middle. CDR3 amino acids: CASSEAGPSPLHF. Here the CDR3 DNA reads TGTGCCAGTAGTGAGGCAGGGCCCTCACCCCTCCACTTT.

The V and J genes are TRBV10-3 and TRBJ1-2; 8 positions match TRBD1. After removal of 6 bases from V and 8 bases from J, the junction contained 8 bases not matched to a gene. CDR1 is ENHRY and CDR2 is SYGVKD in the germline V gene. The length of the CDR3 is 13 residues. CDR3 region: CAISGTGPGGYTF. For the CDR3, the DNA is TGTGCCATCAGCGGGACAGGTCCCGGCGGCTACACCTTC.

The CDR3 is CASSPSPGLATPEYF. The CDR3 coding sequence is TGTGCCAGCAGTCCATCCCCTGGACTAGCGACCCCGGAGTACTTC. The V gene is TRBV27, the J gene TRBJ2-4; 9 nucleotides agree with TRBD2. The germline gives CDR1 MNHEY, CDR2 SMNVEV (reference sequence). The CDR3 has 15 amino acids. J lost 14 bases, V lost 5 bases, and 16 bases had no gene match.

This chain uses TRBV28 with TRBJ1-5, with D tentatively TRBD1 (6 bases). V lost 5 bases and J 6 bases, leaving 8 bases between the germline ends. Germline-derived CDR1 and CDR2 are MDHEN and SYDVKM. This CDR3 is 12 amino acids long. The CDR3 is CASSTGIQPQHF. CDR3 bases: TGTGCCAGCAGTACAGGGATTCAGCCCCAGCATTTT.

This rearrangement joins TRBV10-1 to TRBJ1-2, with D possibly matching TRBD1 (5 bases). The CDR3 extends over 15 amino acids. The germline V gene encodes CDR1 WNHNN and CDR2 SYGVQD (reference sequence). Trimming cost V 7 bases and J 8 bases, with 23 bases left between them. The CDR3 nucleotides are TGCGCCAGCATCCCGATGGCAGGGTGGTACGGGGGCTACACCTTC. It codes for CASIPMAGWYGGYTF.

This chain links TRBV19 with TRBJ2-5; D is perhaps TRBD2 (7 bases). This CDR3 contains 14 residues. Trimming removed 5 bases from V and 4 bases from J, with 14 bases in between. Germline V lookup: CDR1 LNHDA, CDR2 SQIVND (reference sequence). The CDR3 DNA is TGTGCCAGTAGTCAAAGGGGAGGGGGAGAGACCCAGTACTTC. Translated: CASSQRGGGETQYF.

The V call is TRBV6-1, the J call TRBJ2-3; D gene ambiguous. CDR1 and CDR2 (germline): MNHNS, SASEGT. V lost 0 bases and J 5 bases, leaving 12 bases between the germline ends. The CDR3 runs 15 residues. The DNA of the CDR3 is TGTGCCAGCAGTGAAGCGCTTACCAGAGGAGATACGCAGTATTTT. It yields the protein CASSEALTRGDTQYF.

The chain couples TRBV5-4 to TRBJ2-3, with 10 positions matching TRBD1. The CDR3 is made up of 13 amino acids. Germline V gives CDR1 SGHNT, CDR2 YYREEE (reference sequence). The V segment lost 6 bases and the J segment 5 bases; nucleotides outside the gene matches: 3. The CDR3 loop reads CASKRTGGDTQYF. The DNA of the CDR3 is TGTGCCAGCAAGAGGACAGGGGGAGATACGCAGTATTTT.

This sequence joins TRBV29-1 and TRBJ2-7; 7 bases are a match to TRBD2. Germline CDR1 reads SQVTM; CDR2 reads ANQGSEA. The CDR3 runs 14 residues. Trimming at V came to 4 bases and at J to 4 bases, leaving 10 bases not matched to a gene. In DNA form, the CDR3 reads TGCAGCGTTGGTGAGGGAGGGTATACTTACGAGCAGTACTTC. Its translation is CSVGEGGYTYEQYF.

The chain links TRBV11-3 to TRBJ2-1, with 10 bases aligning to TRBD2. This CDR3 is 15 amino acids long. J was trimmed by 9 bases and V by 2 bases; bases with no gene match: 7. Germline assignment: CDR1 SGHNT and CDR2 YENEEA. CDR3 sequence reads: CASSLSSGRAGEQFF. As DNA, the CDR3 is TGTGCCAGCAGCTTATCCAGCGGGAGGGCGGGTGAGCAGTTCTTC. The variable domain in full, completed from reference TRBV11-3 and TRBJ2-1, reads EAGVVQSPRYKIIEKKQPVAFWCNPISGHNTLYWYLQNLGQGPELLIRYENEEAVDDSQLPKDRFSAERLKGVDSTLKIQPAELGDSAVYLCASSLSSGRAGEQFFGPGTRLTVL.

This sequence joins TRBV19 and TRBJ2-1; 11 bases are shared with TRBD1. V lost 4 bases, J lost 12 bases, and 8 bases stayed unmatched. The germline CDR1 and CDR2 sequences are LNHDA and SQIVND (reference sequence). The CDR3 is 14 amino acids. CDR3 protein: CASSTKPGQGGQFF. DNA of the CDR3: TGTGCCAGTAGTACTAAACCGGGACAGGGGGGGCAGTTCTTC.

The CDR3 DNA reads as TGTGCCAGCAGCTTAGGGGGACTAGCGAGTTCCTACAATGAGCAGTTCTTC. The encoded protein is CASSLGGLASSYNEQFF. This chain connects TRBV7-8 to TRBJ2-1; TRBD2 matches 10 bases. Trimming at V came to 1 base and at J to 1 base, leaving 4 bases not matched to a gene. The CDR3 covers 17 residues. From germline, CDR1 is SGHVS and CDR2 FQNEAQ.

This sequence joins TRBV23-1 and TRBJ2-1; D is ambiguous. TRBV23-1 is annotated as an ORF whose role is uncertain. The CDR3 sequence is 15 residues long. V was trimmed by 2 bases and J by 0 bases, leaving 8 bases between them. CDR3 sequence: CASSQMFRSYNEQFF. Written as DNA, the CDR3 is TGCGCCAGCAGTCAAATGTTCCGCTCCTACAATGAGCAGTTCTTC.

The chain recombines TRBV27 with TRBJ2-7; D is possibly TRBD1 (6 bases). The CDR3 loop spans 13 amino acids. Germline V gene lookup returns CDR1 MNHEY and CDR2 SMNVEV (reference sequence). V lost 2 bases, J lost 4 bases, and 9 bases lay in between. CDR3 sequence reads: CASSLGRGYEQYF. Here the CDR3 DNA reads TGTGCCAGCAGTTTAGGCAGGGGTTACGAGCAGTACTTC.

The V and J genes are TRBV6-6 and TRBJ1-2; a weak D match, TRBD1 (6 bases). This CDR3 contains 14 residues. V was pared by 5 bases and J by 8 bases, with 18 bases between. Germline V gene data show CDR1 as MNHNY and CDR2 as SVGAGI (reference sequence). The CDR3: CASSQARDIGGYTF. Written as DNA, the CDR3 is TGTGCCAGCAGTCAAGCCCGGGACATCGGAGGCTACACCTTC.

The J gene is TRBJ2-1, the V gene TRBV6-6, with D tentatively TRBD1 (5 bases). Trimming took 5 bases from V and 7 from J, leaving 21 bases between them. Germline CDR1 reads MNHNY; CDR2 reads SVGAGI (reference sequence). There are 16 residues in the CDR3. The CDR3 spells CASSARVGPTQNEQFF. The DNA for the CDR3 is TGTGCCAGCAGTGCACGGGTGGGGCCCACACAGAATGAGCAGTTCTTC.

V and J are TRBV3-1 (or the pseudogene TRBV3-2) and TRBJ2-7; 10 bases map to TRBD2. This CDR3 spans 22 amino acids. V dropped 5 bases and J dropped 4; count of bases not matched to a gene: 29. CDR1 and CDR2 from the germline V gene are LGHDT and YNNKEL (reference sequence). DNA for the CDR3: TGTGCCAGCAGCAGAGGAGACCCAAAACTAGCGGGGACTACCCACCCCATTTACGAGCAGTACTTC. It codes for CASSRGDPKLAGTTHPIYEQYF.

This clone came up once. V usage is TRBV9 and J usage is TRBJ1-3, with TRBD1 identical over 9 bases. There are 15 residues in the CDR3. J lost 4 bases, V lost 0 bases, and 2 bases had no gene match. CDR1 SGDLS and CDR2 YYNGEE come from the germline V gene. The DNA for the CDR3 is TGTGCCAGCAGCGTAGGGGACAGGGAAGGAAACACCATATATTTT. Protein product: CASSVGDREGNTIYF.